Listed below are T cell receptor beta chains from one sample, sequenced in a study of blood T cells in healthy people across ages. TCRdb passed the 5' RACE reads through MiXCR, listing each CDR3 protein once. The sample contains some 930,000 distinct CDR3 sequences, roughly 28% of which appear only once. The same sample was also used in a study of T cells of mothers and their children.

Source material: blood. These receptors were taken from a woman aged 40 to 50 in good health. CDR3s include the opening cysteine and the closing phenylalanine or tryptophan. Each record gives: J gene, D gene, V gene, clone size, CDR3 DNA, CDR3 protein. A D gene is named only where the DNA matches it firmly. The listing skips clone size in some rows; elsewhere it reads once, few, many or a size class.

>TRBJ1-1|TRBD1|TRBV20-1|NA
TGCAGTGCTAGAGGAGCCTGGGGACAGGGGTCCACCCTGAACACTGAAGCTTTCTTT
CSARGAWGQGSTLNTEAFF
>TRBJ1-2|NA|TRBV7-2|NA
TGTGCCAGCAACTCCCCTCACAACTATGGCTACACCTTC
CASNSPHNYGYTF
>TRBJ2-5|NA|TRBV20-1|NA
TGCAGTGCTAGAGATAGCAGCGGACGATTCCGGTCGGAGACCCAGTACTTC
CSARDSSGRFRSETQYF
>TRBJ1-2|TRBD1|TRBV20-1|NA
TGCAGTGCTACCGAGGGGGCGAGTGGCTACACCTTC
CSATEGASGYTF
>TRBJ1-6|TRBD1|TRBV3-1|NA
TGTGCCAGCAGCCAAGTACTTCGGGACAGGATTAATTCACCCCTCCACTTT
CASSQVLRDRINSPLHF
>TRBJ2-7|NA|TRBV27|NA
TGTGCCAGCAGTCAGCTATTTGGGTTTCAAGAGACCCGGTACTTC
CASSQLFGFQETRYF
>TRBJ1-2|TRBD1|TRBV3-1|few
TGTGCCAGCAGCCAAGGGGCGAAGGGGGCTTTGTTTGGCTACACCTTC
CASSQGAKGALFGYTF
>TRBJ1-1|TRBD1|TRBV7-3|NA
TGTGCCAGCAGCCCTCCCGGACAGGGGGACGCTGAAGCTTTCTTT
CASSPPGQGDAEAFF
>TRBJ1-1|NA|TRBV25-1|few
TGTGCCAGCAGCGGGAAACAGGGCTGGAGCACTGAAGCTTTCTTT
CASSGKQGWSTEAFF
>TRBJ2-5|NA|TRBV6-5|NA
TGTGCCAGCGGTCCGGATGGTCGGCGGGGAGAGACCCAGTACTTC
CASGPDGRRGETQYF
>TRBJ2-6|NA|TRBV5-6|NA
TGTGCCAGCAGCGGAGCGGGCGTCTCTGGGGCCAACGTCCTGACTTTC
CASSGAGVSGANVLTF
>TRBJ2-2|NA|TRBV18|NA
TGTGCCAGCTCACCGGGACCCAGCGGGGAGCTGTTTTTT
CASSPGPSGELFF
>TRBJ1-2|NA|TRBV6-5|many
TGTGCCAGCAGTCCCCGGCCTAACTATGGCTACACCTTC
CASSPRPNYGYTF
>TRBJ2-1|NA|TRBV7-2|NA
TGTGCCAGCAGCCCCGGACGGAACTCCTACAATGAGCAGTTCTTC
CASSPGRNSYNEQFF
>TRBJ2-7|NA|TRBV12-3/TRBV12-4|NA
TGTGCCAGCAGCCGGACCTGGAGCTCCTACAATGAGCAGTACTTC
CASSRTWSSYNEQYF
>TRBJ2-7|NA|TRBV5-1|many
TGCGCCAGCAGCTATCTCCGGGACGGATCCTACGAGCAGTACTTC
CASSYLRDGSYEQYF
>TRBJ2-7|NA|TRBV5-1|many
TGCGCCAGCAGCTTGGCAGTCGGCAGTCCCTACGAGCAGTACTTC
CASSLAVGSPYEQYF
>TRBJ2-1|NA|TRBV19|few
TGTGCCGGTAGACACCTAGACGGCTACAATGAGCAGTTCTTC
CAGRHLDGYNEQFF
>TRBJ1-2|TRBD1|TRBV5-5|NA
TGTGCCAGCAGCTTGCGTCAACAGGGGTGGGACGGCTACACCTTC
CASSLRQQGWDGYTF
>TRBJ2-3|NA|TRBV9|NA
TGTGCCAGCAGCGTAGAGGCTCTCTCCACAGATACGCAGTATTTT
CASSVEALSTDTQYF
>TRBJ1-2|TRBD1|TRBV12-3/TRBV12-4|many
TGTGCCAGCAGTCTCAGGGGGCAAAATAACTATGGCTACACCTTC
CASSLRGQNNYGYTF
>TRBJ2-2|NA|TRBV6-5|few
TGTGCCAGCAGTTACGGGCAGACGAACACCGGGGAGCTGTTTTTT
CASSYGQTNTGELFF
>TRBJ2-1|TRBD2|TRBV29-1|NA
TGCAGCGTTGAACTAGGACTAGCGACTTACAATGAGCAGTTCTTC
CSVELGLATYNEQFF
>TRBJ2-1|NA|TRBV6-5|many
TGTGCCAGCACCGGGACGGCAGGTAGGACCTACAATGAGCAGTTCTTC
CASTGTAGRTYNEQFF
>TRBJ1-4|NA|TRBV7-6|NA
TGTGCCAGCAGCTTAAACGGATATAATGAAAAACTGTTTTTT
CASSLNGYNEKLFF
>TRBJ1-2|TRBD1|TRBV25-1|NA
TGTGCCAGCAGTGGCGGGACAGCCTATGGCTGCACCTTC
CASSGGTAYGCTF
>TRBJ2-3|NA|TRBV7-2|many
TGTGCCAGCAGCTTAGCAGGGGTAGGCACAGATACGCAGTATTTT
CASSLAGVGTDTQYF
>TRBJ2-7|NA|TRBV5-1|many
TGCGCCAGCAGCTTTCAGAGGGACGAGCAGTACTTC
CASSFQRDEQYF
>TRBJ1-4|NA|TRBV28|NA
TGTGCCAGCAGCCCCGGGACGTTTACCGAAAAACTGTTTTTT
CASSPGTFTEKLFF
>TRBJ2-4|NA|TRBV7-2|NA
TGTGCCAGCAGCAACGGGGGTCTAGCCAAAAACATTCAGTACTTC
CASSNGGLAKNIQYF
>TRBJ2-5|NA|TRBV9|NA
TGTGCCAGCAGCGTAGACACTACCCAAGAGACCCAGTACTTC
CASSVDTTQETQYF
>TRBJ1-2|TRBD1|TRBV7-2|few
TGTGCCAGCAGCATGGGACAGGCCTCGTCGGGCTATGGCTACACCTTC
CASSMGQASSGYGYTF
>TRBJ1-5|NA|TRBV28|NA
TGTGCCAGCAGTTTATTCCAGGGGCCCCAGCATTTT
CASSLFQGPQHF
>TRBJ2-7|NA|TRBV27|NA
TGTGCCAGCAGTTTTGGCTGGGGGCCCTACGAGCAGTACTTC
CASSFGWGPYEQYF
>TRBJ1-1|NA|TRBV14|few
TGTGCCAGCAGCCAATTGGGGGCGAGTGGGTACACTGAAGCTTTCTTT
CASSQLGASGYTEAFF
>TRBJ1-1|NA|TRBV6-2/TRBV6-3|NA
TGTGCCAGCAGTAACCGGGCGAGCGCTTTCTTT
CASSNRASAFF
>TRBJ2-3|TRBD2|TRBV20-1|many
TGCAGTGCTAGAGATTTCAGCGGGGGGCAATCAGATACGCAGTATTTT
CSARDFSGGQSDTQYF
>TRBJ1-4|NA|TRBV5-1|few
TGCGCCAGCAGCTTCCGTGGGCAGTCAGGATCGGAAAAACTGTTTTTT
CASSFRGQSGSEKLFF
>TRBJ2-5|TRBD1|TRBV20-1|many
TGCAGTGCTAGAGATTTTGTGGGATTAGGGGACAGGGGGCCTAAAGAGACCCAGTACTTC
CSARDFVGLGDRGPKETQYF
>TRBJ1-1|TRBD1|TRBV6-1|NA
TGTGCCAGCAGCCGGGACAGGGAATCGGCTGAAGCTTTCTTT
CASSRDRESAEAFF